Below, 9 T cell receptor beta chains from the same sample are listed, as sequenced in a study of blood T cell repertoires in COVID-19. TCRdb's table, derived via immunoSEQ multiplex PCR, lists solely in-frame clones and lacks some. The table has approximately 500,000 clones, roughly 87% seen once; the top ten hold over 0.7%. Sample: peripheral blood. These receptor sequences come from a man aged 18-30 years with COVID-19, enrolled during active disease.

This clone was observed a handful of times. CDR3 in DNA: TGTGCCAGCAGACGCATCGCCCAGGGCGGTTCACCCCTCCACTTT. This sequence encodes CASRRIAQGGSPLHF. The chain couples TRBV6-5 to TRBJ1-6; D may be TRBD1 (5 bases). V lost 6 bases and J 9 bases, leaving 18 bases between the germline ends. The CDR3 totals 15 residues. CDR1 is MNHEY and CDR2 is SVGAGI in the germline V gene.

This rearrangement joins TRBV27 to TRBJ2-7; 13 bases align to TRBD2. CDR3 length: 18 amino acids. V shed 2 bases, J shed 7 bases, and the junction held 14 bases outside the gene matches. Germline V gene lookup returns CDR1 MNHEY and CDR2 SMNVEV (reference sequence). The CDR3 DNA follows: TGTGCCAGCAGTTTAAAGCCCGACGGACTAGCGGGAGACGGAGAGCAGTACTTC. This codes for CASSLKPDGLAGDGEQYF.

This clone was counted at least ten times. V gene TRBV5-1 combines with J gene TRBJ1-1; D uncertain. The CDR3 spans 14 residues. V was clipped by 0 bases and J by 5 bases, with 11 bases between them. Germline lookup yields CDR1 SGHRS and CDR2 YFSETQ. Here the CDR3 reads CASSLAQVGTEAFF. Here the CDR3 DNA reads TGCGCCAGCAGCTTGGCCCAGGTTGGAACTGAAGCTTTCTTT.

The gene calls are TRBV5-6 and TRBJ1-1; tentative D call: TRBD1 (6 bases). V dropped 4 bases and J dropped 7 bases, with 8 bases sitting between them. Germline assignment: CDR1 SGHDT and CDR2 YYEEEE. This CDR3 comprises 11 residues. CDR3 in DNA: TGTGCCAGCAGCGTACAGGGTGAAGCTTTCTTT. It translates to CASSVQGEAFF.

This chain connects TRBV5-1 to TRBJ1-4; weak D call: TRBD1 (6 bases). The V and J ends lost 4 bases and 6 bases respectively, with 16 bases between them. CDR3 size: 15 residues. Germline CDR1 and CDR2: SGHRS and YFSETQ. The CDR3 sequence: CASSPYRDGYEKLFF. CDR3 nucleotides: TGCGCCAGCAGCCCCTACAGGGATGGGTATGAAAAACTGTTTTTT.

In this sample, this clone turned up once. This chain uses TRBV7-9 with TRBJ1-2; D is uncertain. The V end lost 5 bases, the J end lost 0 bases, and 13 bases lay between the germline ends. This CDR3 has 15 residues. Germline V gene sequence: CDR1 SEHNR, CDR2 FQNEAQ (reference sequence). The CDR3 DNA reads TGTGCCAGCAGCCTCCCTCCCACACCTAACTATGGCTACACCTTC. This gives the protein CASSLPPTPNYGYTF.

This clone was counted once. The chain uses TRBV7-2 and TRBJ1-6; D unclear. V was shortened by 1 base and J by 7 bases, with 11 bases between the two germline ends. The length of the CDR3 is 15 residues. Germline loops: CDR1 SGHTA, CDR2 FQGNSA. CDR3 loop: CASSLGRIGNSPLHF. CDR3 coding DNA: TGTGCCAGCAGCTTAGGAAGGATCGGGAATTCACCCCTCCACTTT.

The chain has TRBV7-3 and TRBJ2-2, with D perhaps TRBD2 (5 bases). Germline CDR1 and CDR2: SGHTA and FQGTGA. This CDR3 is built from 17 residues. The V end was cut by 4 bases, the J end by 5 bases, with 20 bases between. The CDR3: CASSSALDSGLTGELFF. CDR3 nucleotides: TGTGCCAGCAGCTCGGCCCTGGACTCCGGTTTGACCGGGGAGCTGTTTTTT.

This clone occurred once. This chain connects TRBV9 to TRBJ1-2; TRBD1 aligns across 7 bases. Per the germline V gene, CDR1 is SGDLS and CDR2 is YYNGEE. The CDR3 covers 14 residues. Unmatched junction bases numbered 6, after V lost 3 bases and J lost 4 bases. The CDR3 DNA is TGTGCCAGCAGCGCAAGGGACAGCTTCTATGGCTACACCTTC. As protein: CASSARDSFYGYTF.